Listed below are T cell receptor beta chains from one sample, sequenced in a study of cytomegalovirus exposure and HLA in healthy donors. The protocol was immunoSEQ multiplex PCR, while the TCRdb copy is restricted to in-frame clones and leaves out a portion. The table lists approximately 82,000 clones, roughly 93% of them singletons, with approximately 0.67% in the top ten. Sequencing input: PBMCs. These receptors all stem from a young man in good health and CMV-seronegative. Each CDR3 is given with its conserved first and last residue. Each record gives: V gene, J gene, clone size, D gene, CDR3 DNA, CDR3 protein. The D gene is left open where the match is weak. A clone size is listed for some rows: how often the clone was seen (once, few, many), or a class if it is expanded.

V gene: TRBV30
J gene: TRBJ1-2
clone size: .
D gene: TRBD1
CDR3 DNA: TGTGCCTGGAGTGTGGACAGGGGTTATGGCTACACCTTC
CDR3 protein: CAWSVDRGYGYTF

V gene: TRBV10-3
J gene: TRBJ2-7
clone size: .
D gene: .
CDR3 DNA: TGTGCCATCAGTGCCCAGGGGTCGGGGCAGTACTTC
CDR3 protein: CAISAQGSGQYF

V gene: TRBV5-1
J gene: TRBJ2-7
clone size: .
D gene: .
CDR3 DNA: TGCGCCAGCAGCTTGAGAGGCTCCTACGAGCAGTACTTC
CDR3 protein: CASSLRGSYEQYF

V gene: TRBV11-2
J gene: TRBJ2-1
clone size: .
D gene: TRBD2
CDR3 DNA: TGTGCCAGCAGCCTTAGCGGGGGCGTGGGGAATGAGCAGTTCTTC
CDR3 protein: CASSLSGGVGNEQFF

V gene: TRBV27
J gene: TRBJ1-1
clone size: .
D gene: .
CDR3 DNA: TGTGCCAGCAGTTCCTCTCCCGGGACACCGAACACTGAAGCTTTCTTT
CDR3 protein: CASSSSPGTPNTEAFF

V gene: TRBV12-5
J gene: TRBJ2-2
clone size: .
D gene: TRBD2
CDR3 DNA: TGTGCTAGTGGTTTGGTACTTGCGGGAGTGTCCGGGGAGCTGTTTTTT
CDR3 protein: CASGLVLAGVSGELFF

V gene: TRBV7-6
J gene: TRBJ2-2
clone size: .
D gene: .
CDR3 DNA: TGTGCCAGCAGCCCCTACACCGGGGAGCTGTTTTTT
CDR3 protein: CASSPYTGELFF

V gene: TRBV6-5
J gene: TRBJ2-3
clone size: .
D gene: .
CDR3 DNA: TGTGCCAGCAGTCGATTCCTGCCGGGCACAGATACGCAGTATTTT
CDR3 protein: CASSRFLPGTDTQYF

V gene: TRBV6-5
J gene: TRBJ2-1
clone size: .
D gene: .
CDR3 DNA: TGTGCCAGCAGTTACCAGGGGAATGAGCAGTTCTTC
CDR3 protein: CASSYQGNEQFF

V gene: TRBV18
J gene: TRBJ1-5
clone size: .
D gene: .
CDR3 DNA: TGTGCCAGCTCACCCGGACACACGTATAGCAATCAGCCCCAGCATTTT
CDR3 protein: CASSPGHTYSNQPQHF

V gene: TRBV28
J gene: TRBJ1-5
clone size: .
D gene: .
CDR3 DNA: TGTGCCAGCAGTTTATTAGACAGGCACAATCAGCCCCAGCATTTT
CDR3 protein: CASSLLDRHNQPQHF

V gene: TRBV7-9
J gene: TRBJ1-1
clone size: .
D gene: TRBD1
CDR3 DNA: TGTGCCAGCAGAGCGACAGGGCTGAACACTGAAGCTTTCTTT
CDR3 protein: CASRATGLNTEAFF

V gene: TRBV18
J gene: TRBJ2-5
clone size: .
D gene: TRBD2
CDR3 DNA: TGTGCCAGCTCACCAACTAGCGGGAGGGGAGAGACCCAGTACTTC
CDR3 protein: CASSPTSGRGETQYF

V gene: TRBV9
J gene: TRBJ2-7
clone size: .
D gene: TRBD2
CDR3 DNA: TGTGCCAGCAGCCTCGGACTAGCGGGAGAAGGGAGCGAGCAGTACTTC
CDR3 protein: CASSLGLAGEGSEQYF

V gene: TRBV14
J gene: TRBJ1-5
clone size: few
D gene: .
CDR3 DNA: TGTGCCAGCAGCTTGGGGCTCAATCAGCCCCAGCATTTT
CDR3 protein: CASSLGLNQPQHF

V gene: TRBV10-3
J gene: TRBJ2-7
clone size: .
D gene: TRBD2
CDR3 DNA: TGTGCCATCAGTCGCGGGACTAGCAAGTACGAGCAGTACTTC
CDR3 protein: CAISRGTSKYEQYF

V gene: TRBV27
J gene: TRBJ1-2
clone size: .
D gene: .
CDR3 DNA: TGTGCCAGCAGTTTGAGCCGACTCTATGGCTACACCTTC
CDR3 protein: CASSLSRLYGYTF

V gene: TRBV27
J gene: TRBJ1-1
clone size: .
D gene: .
CDR3 DNA: TGTGCCAGCTCCTTATATGGGAGGAACACTGAAGCTTTCTTT
CDR3 protein: CASSLYGRNTEAFF

V gene: TRBV28
J gene: TRBJ1-4
clone size: .
D gene: TRBD1
CDR3 DNA: TGTGCCAGCAGTTCCCCGGGGCAGGGGGGTGAAAAACTGTTTTTT
CDR3 protein: CASSSPGQGGEKLFF

V gene: TRBV27
J gene: TRBJ1-2
clone size: .
D gene: .
CDR3 DNA: TGTGCCAGCAGTTTCGGGGGGCTCTATGGCTACACCTTC
CDR3 protein: CASSFGGLYGYTF

V gene: TRBV19
J gene: TRBJ2-7
clone size: once
D gene: .
CDR3 DNA: TGTGCCAGTGGTGAACAGGGGGGGAACTACGAGCAGTACTTC
CDR3 protein: CASGEQGGNYEQYF

V gene: TRBV6-4
J gene: TRBJ2-3
clone size: .
D gene: TRBD2
CDR3 DNA: TGTGCCAGCAGCTCTAGCGGGGGGGCCACAGATACGCAGTATTTT
CDR3 protein: CASSSSGGATDTQYF

V gene: TRBV28
J gene: TRBJ1-1
clone size: .
D gene: .
CDR3 DNA: TGTGCCAGCAGTCCCAGACACTTGAACACTGAAGCTTTCTTT
CDR3 protein: CASSPRHLNTEAFF

V gene: TRBV19
J gene: TRBJ1-5
clone size: .
D gene: .
CDR3 DNA: TGTGCCAGTAATCCGGGGTTGAGCAATCAGCCCCAGCATTTT
CDR3 protein: CASNPGLSNQPQHF

V gene: TRBV5-1
J gene: TRBJ1-1
clone size: .
D gene: .
CDR3 DNA: TGCGCCAGCAGCTTGGAAGGGGTTGGGACTGAAGCTTTCTTT
CDR3 protein: CASSLEGVGTEAFF

V gene: TRBV5-1
J gene: TRBJ1-4
clone size: once
D gene: .
CDR3 DNA: TGCGCCAGCAGCTTGCAGGGAGGAACTAATGAAAAACTGTTTTTT
CDR3 protein: CASSLQGGTNEKLFF

V gene: TRBV2
J gene: TRBJ2-1
clone size: .
D gene: .
CDR3 DNA: TGTGCCAGCAGCCGAGCAGAAGGGACATGGAGTAATGAGCAGTTCTTC
CDR3 protein: CASSRAEGTWSNEQFF

V gene: TRBV10-1
J gene: TRBJ1-1
clone size: once
D gene: .
CDR3 DNA: TGCGCCAGCAGTGCCCCCGGGGACTCGAACACTGAAGCTTTCTTT
CDR3 protein: CASSAPGDSNTEAFF

V gene: TRBV11-2
J gene: TRBJ2-2
clone size: .
D gene: TRBD2
CDR3 DNA: TGTGCCAGCAGCTTAGAAGCTAGCGGGAGGACAACCGGGGAGCTGTTTTTT
CDR3 protein: CASSLEASGRTTGELFF